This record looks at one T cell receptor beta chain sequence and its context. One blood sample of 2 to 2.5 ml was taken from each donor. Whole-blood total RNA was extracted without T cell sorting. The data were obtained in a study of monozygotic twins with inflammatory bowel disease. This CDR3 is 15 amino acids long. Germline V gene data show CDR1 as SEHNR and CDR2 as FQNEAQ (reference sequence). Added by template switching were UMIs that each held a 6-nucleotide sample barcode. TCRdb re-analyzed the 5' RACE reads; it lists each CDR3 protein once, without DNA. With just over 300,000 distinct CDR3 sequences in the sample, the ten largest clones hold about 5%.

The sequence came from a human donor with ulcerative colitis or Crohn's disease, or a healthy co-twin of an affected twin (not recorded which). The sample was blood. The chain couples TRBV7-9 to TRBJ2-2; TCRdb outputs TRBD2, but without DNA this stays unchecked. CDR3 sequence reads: CASRGLSTVTGELFF.